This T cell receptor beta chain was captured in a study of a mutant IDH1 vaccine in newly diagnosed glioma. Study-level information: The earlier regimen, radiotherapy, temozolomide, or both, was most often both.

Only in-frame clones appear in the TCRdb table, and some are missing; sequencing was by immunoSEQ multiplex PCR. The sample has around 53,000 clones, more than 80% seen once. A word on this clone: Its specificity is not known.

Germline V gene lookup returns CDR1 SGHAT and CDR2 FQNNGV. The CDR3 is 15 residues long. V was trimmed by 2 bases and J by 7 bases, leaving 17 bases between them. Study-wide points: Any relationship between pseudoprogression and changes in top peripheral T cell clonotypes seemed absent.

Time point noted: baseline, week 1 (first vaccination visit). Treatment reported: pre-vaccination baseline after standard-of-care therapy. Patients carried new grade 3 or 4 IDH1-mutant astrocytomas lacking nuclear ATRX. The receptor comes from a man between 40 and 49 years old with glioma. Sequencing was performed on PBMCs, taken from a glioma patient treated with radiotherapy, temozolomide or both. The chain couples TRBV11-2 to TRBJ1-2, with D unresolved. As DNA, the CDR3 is TGTGCCAGCAGCTTAAGTAGAGGGCGCGCGGGTGGCTACACCTTC. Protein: CASSLSRGRAGGYTF.